The subject of this entry is one T cell receptor (beta chain). Its recognized antigen is unknown. No much larger clone is present one base from it, and per-base qualities are unavailable. Library preparation used the immunoSEQ multiplex PCR assay. For TCR sequencing, RNA was extracted from every sample and reverse transcribed into cDNA to serve as template. SuperScript III was used for first-strand cDNA synthesis, primed with a 2:1 mix of oligo-dT and random hexamers. A synthetic immune receptor repertoire was used to gauge amplification bias, and whatever bias remained was removed computationally. Per the original workflow: After raw reads were preprocessed to remove errors, the CDR3 was defined following IMGT conventions as running from the conserved cysteine to phenylalanine. Clonality was computed as 1 minus the Shannon entropy, with the entropy normalized by log2 of the number of productive unique TCRs. Whether each scalp clone was CD4 or CD8 was inferred by checking scalp TCRbeta sequences against the CD4 and CD8 repertoires from sorted blood. TCRdb re-hosts the immuneACCESS table, in-frame sequences only. Its copies lack some clones; in the studies checked, an unresolved V gene accounts for under half of them, and the cause for the rest is not known. D and trimming were read from the DNA, whereas the V and J calls and clone size are those reported in that table. The sample records around 200,000 clones, approximately 62% of which are singletons. The ten largest clones add up to approximately 1.7% of the sample.

V is shortened by 2 bases, J by 5 bases, and the region joining them spans 13 bases. Taken from cysteine to phenylalanine, the CDR3 has 14 residues. Of the read, only the CDR3 DNA is kept; its 42 bases are in frame from base 1. Based on the germline V gene (reference sequence), the CDR1 and CDR2 sequences are LNHDA and SQIVND. These data come from a study of CD8+ T cells in alopecia areata (dated 2018 in TCRdb). Study-wide context: The treated patients, all with moderate-to-severe alopecia areata, were enrolled in an open-label pilot trial of oral tofacitinib given at 5 to 10 mg twice daily. Amplification of TCRbeta CDR3 regions was done by immunoSEQ multiplex PCR using 35 Vbeta forward primers and 13 Jbeta reverse primers. Tofacitinib was administered for 6 to 18 months, and 6 months of follow-up off drug were then conducted to assess delayed response and recurrence. Clonality in the scalp was compared among normal scalp (n=4), patchy alopecia areata scalp (n=8), and alopecia totalis/universalis scalp (n=8). Biopsies were taken from tofacitinib-treated patients at baseline and again at 4 and 24 weeks into treatment, and several of those patients also had a later scalp biopsy. The RNA source kit depended on sample type: the PAXgene miRNA kit for fixed scalp, the miRNeasy kit for PBMCs, and the RNeasy kit for mouse skin. High-throughput TCRbeta sequencing was used to examine T cell clonal expansion in alopecia areata in both the C3H/HeJ mouse model and human patients. Human TCRbeta sequencing covered scalp tissue and sorted CD4+ and CD8+ peripheral blood T cells from patchy and totalis/universalis alopecia areata patients and healthy controls.

Taken with the paper, the label for time point translates to: baseline before oral tofacitinib. Lesional scalp punch biopsies and peripheral blood were collected from alopecia areata patients. PBMCs were isolated by density centrifugation and stained for CD3, CD4 and CD8, after which CD4+ and CD8+ T cells were sorted on a FACSAria. Summary of the overall study and its limitations: Lesional scalp, especially in alopecia totalis/universalis, showed higher clonality and more expanded CD8+ clones than normal scalp, suggesting antigenic drive. TCR sequences shared between patients were less clear than in mice, possibly partly because of HLA diversity in the patient population. Unlike mouse skin, where gammadelta T cells dominate, normal human skin contains resident alphabeta T cells that get sequenced too, which complicates analysis of the scalp TCR repertoire.

This TCR came from a human donor with alopecia areata. The source material was CD4+ T cells sorted from blood, sampled at week 0. The chain joins TRBV19 to TRBJ2-7, and the D gene may be TRBD2, 6 bases matching. The nucleotide sequence reads as follows: TGTGCCAGTAGTATACGGGGGTTGCCCCACGAGCAGTACTTC. Translation gives CASSIRGLPHEQYF.